This paragraph reports one T cell receptor beta chain. Germline and junction disagree at one end, which may indicate a read error. CDR1 SGHTA and CDR2 FQGNSA come from the germline V gene. This CDR3 comprises 15 residues. Alongside a J-beta primer mix, a sample-barcoded 5' primer served in a second PCR lasting about 7 to 12 cycles. TCRdb fed the 5' RACE reads into MiXCR, producing one record per CDR3 protein. The sample carries nearly 800,000 distinct CDR3 sequences, more than 55% recorded once. This record comes from a study of blood T cells in healthy people across ages. The sample comprised blood. The rearrangement joins TRBV7-2 to TRBJ2-7; 9 bases align to TRBD2. The clonotype was recovered from a man aged 40-50 years in good health. CDR3 sequence reads: CASSWRGRGSCEQYF. The CDR3 nucleotides read TGTGCCAGCAGCTGGCGCGGGAGGGGCTCCTGCGAGCAGTACTTC.